This T cell receptor beta chain derives from a study of siplizumab effects on memory and regulatory T cells. The CDR3 is made up of 12 amino acids. CDR1 MNHNS and CDR2 SASEGT come from the germline V gene. V shed 8 bases, J shed 8 bases, and the junction held 7 bases outside the gene matches. General study results and limits: Naive T cells were seen as more diverse than memory cells and as major alloresponse contributors. Naive or memory phenotype assignment was not possible for roughly 80-97% of proliferating CD4+ or CD8+ clones. The alloreactive clones that mapped to unstimulated subsets made up only a minor fraction.

Concerning this clone: What it binds is unknown.

TCR templates, 75,000 to 100,000 per sample, were assayed. Method: immunoSEQ multiplex PCR; TCRdb's copy keeps in-frame clones and lacks some. Found here are tens of thousands of clones, less than 98% of them singletons; the top ten hold approximately 1%. The specimen was naive CD8+ T cells sorted from blood. The TCR comes from a human donor in good health. The chain carries TRBV6-1 and TRBJ1-2; 8 positions match TRBD1. CDR3 sequence reads: CASSQGAIGYTF. CDR3 nucleotides: TGTGCCAGCTCGCAGGGGGCTATCGGCTACACCTTC.